This entry is about one T cell receptor beta chain. Its antigen has not been determined. Per-base qualities were not stored, and no clone one base away is much larger. The time point label for this specimen denotes: approximately 40 days after influenza vaccine administration. The library was generated by RT-PCR. TCRdb names Illumina HiSeq 2500 as the instrument used. In TCRdb, the public reads were trimmed at Q25 with fastp and aligned with MiXCR, with productive beta chains retained. A single entry per CDR3 protein holds the most common genes and DNA from its merged rows. A total of roughly 460,000 distinct CDR3 sequences appear in this sample, about 10% of them only once. The ten biggest clones cover 9.5% to 15% of the sample. The data stem from a study of response to subunit inactivated influenza vaccine (dated by TCRdb to 2016 to 2019). In the study overall: The study used deep quantitative T cell receptor repertoire profiling to track responses to a trivalent subunit inactivated influenza vaccine.

The junction shows trimming of 2 bases on V and 2 bases on J, plus 10 bases between the germline ends. The CDR3 measures 14 amino acids from cysteine to phenylalanine. Of all the DNA, just the CDR3 is kept, 42 bases in frame from base 1. According to the germline V gene, CDR1 reads MDHEN and CDR2 reads SYDVKM. General findings and caveats noted by the study authors: According to the authors, only a limited number of new T cells may be recruited by each seasonal influenza vaccination.

The clonotype comes from a man aged 45-65 years who received an inactivated influenza vaccine. Donor details come from another sample of the same person, matched by shared clones. This sequence uses TRBV28 and TRBJ2-7, with the D gene not clear enough to name. The sample was PBMCs from blood, taken 35 to 45 days after vaccination. CDR3 reads: CASSLGRSPYEQYF. The sequenced DNA: TGTGCCAGCAGTTTAGGCAGGAGTCCCTACGAGCAGTACTTC.